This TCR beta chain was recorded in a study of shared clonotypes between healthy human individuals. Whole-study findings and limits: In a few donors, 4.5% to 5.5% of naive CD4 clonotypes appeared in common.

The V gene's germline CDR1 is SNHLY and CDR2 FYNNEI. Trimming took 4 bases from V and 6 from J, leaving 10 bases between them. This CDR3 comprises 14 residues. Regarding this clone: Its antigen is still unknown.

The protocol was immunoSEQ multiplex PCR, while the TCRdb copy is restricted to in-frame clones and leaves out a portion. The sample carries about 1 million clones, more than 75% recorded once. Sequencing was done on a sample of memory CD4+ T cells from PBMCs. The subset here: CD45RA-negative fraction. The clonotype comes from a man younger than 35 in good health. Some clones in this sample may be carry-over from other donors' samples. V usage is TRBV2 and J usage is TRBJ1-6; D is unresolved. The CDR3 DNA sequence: TGTGCCAGCAGTGTGACGGAGACTAATTCACCCCTCCACTTT. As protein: CASSVTETNSPLHF.